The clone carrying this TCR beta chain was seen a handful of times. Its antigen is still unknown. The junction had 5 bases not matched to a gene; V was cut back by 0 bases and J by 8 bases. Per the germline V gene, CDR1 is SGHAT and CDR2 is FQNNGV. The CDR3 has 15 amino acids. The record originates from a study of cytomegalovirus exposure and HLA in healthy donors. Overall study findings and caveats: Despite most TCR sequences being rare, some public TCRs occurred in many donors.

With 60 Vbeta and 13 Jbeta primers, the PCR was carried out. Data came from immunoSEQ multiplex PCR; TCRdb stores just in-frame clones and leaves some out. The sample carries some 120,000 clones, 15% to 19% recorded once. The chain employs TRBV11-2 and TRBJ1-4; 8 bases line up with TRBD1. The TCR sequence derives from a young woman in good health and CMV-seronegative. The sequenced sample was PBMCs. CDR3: CASSLDGQGREKLFF. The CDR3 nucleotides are TGTGCCAGCAGCTTAGACGGACAGGGTAGAGAAAAACTGTTTTTT.